This note documents a single T cell receptor beta chain sequence. CDR1 and CDR2 from the germline V gene are ENHRY and SYGVKD. The V end lost 2 bases, the J end lost 2 bases, and 12 bases lay between the germline ends. The CDR3 has 15 residues. Researchers prepared the TCRbeta library using unique molecular identifiers, the study reports. MiXCR, applied by TCRdb to the PCR reads, yields one record per CDR3 protein. The repertoire includes about 610,000 distinct CDR3 sequences, roughly a tenth of them detected once, and less than 4.5% sits in the top ten. This entry comes from a study of T-cell reconstitution after alpha-beta-depleted transplantation in children.

The source was PBMCs from the stem cell graft donor, collected from the stem cell graft. This clonotype was sampled from a human donor who donated a stem cell graft to a child with acute myeloid leukemia. The chain has TRBV10-3 and TRBJ1-1; D is ambiguous. The CDR3, as DNA: TGTGCCATCAGTGAGCATGGTGCCAGAAACACTGAAGCTTTCTTT. This sequence encodes CAISEHGARNTEAFF.